Below are 21 T cell receptor beta chains sequenced from a single sample in a study of T cells expressing NK-cell markers. For each CDR3 protein, TCRdb gives one entry from its re-call of the 5' RACE reads, without DNA. The sample data list 450,000 to 600,000 distinct CDR3 sequences. The sample was blood T cells: a sorted CD56 or NKG2C T cell subset, CD4+ or CD8+ T cells, or bulk PBMC T cells (not recorded which). Every receptor here comes from a man aged 18 to 30 in good health.

CDR3 loop: CASSYYSGTSGELFF. The chain employs TRBV6-2 or TRBV6-3 and TRBJ2-2. This CDR3 comprises 15 residues. Germline loops: CDR1 MNHEY, CDR2 SVGEGT.

The rearrangement joins TRBV5-5 to TRBJ2-5. The germline V gene has CDR1 SGHKS and CDR2 YYEKEE (reference sequence). The CDR3 has 14 amino acids. The CDR3 here is CASSLADLQETQYF.

V gene TRBV7-9 combines with J gene TRBJ2-1; the TCRdb D gene call, TRBD1, has no DNA to confirm it. Germline CDR1 and CDR2: SEHNR and FQNEAQ (reference sequence). The CDR3 sequence is 13 residues long. The CDR3 here is CASSPIALNEQFF.

This chain joins TRBV20-1 and TRBJ2-1; the D call of TRBD2 rests on TCRdb alone, since no DNA is present to check it. The germline V gene has CDR1 DFQATT and CDR2 SNEGSKA (reference sequence). CDR3 length: 12 amino acids. CDR3 loop: CSADGTSPSQFF.

The chain links TRBV28 to TRBJ1-1. CDR3 length: 12 amino acids. The germline V gene has CDR1 MDHEN and CDR2 SYDVKM. The CDR3: CASIGRSGEAFF.

V gene TRBV4-3 combines with J gene TRBJ2-3; without DNA, the TCRdb call of TRBD2 cannot be checked. Germline CDR1 and CDR2: LGHNA and YSLEER. The length of the CDR3 is 15 residues. CDR3 sequence: CASSQTRGSTDTQYF.

The rearrangement links TRBV4-3 to TRBJ2-4; TCRdb's D gene call, TRBD1, goes unchecked for lack of DNA. Germline V gene lookup returns CDR1 LGHNA and CDR2 YSLEER. This CDR3 spans 15 amino acids. The CDR3 loop is CASSQAGGAYNIQYF.

This rearrangement joins TRBV5-1 to TRBJ2-3; lacking DNA, the TRBD1 call made by TCRdb goes unchecked. The CDR3 loop spans 15 amino acids. Germline V gives CDR1 SGHRS, CDR2 YFSETQ. The chain's CDR3 is CASSPSGQGGDTQYF. Drawing the rest from reference TRBV5-1 and TRBJ2-3, the complete variable domain is KAGVTQTPRYLIKTRGQQVTLSCSPISGHRSVSWYQQTPGQGLQFLFEYFSETQRNKGNFPGRFSGRQFSNSRSEMNVSTLELGDSALYLCASSPSGQGGDTQYFGPGTRLTVL.

The chain is built from TRBV12-3 or TRBV12-4 and TRBJ1-5; absent DNA, TCRdb's TRBD1 call cannot be checked. This CDR3 contains 16 residues. CDR3: CASSPVGVWSNQPQHF.

V usage is TRBV12-3 or TRBV12-4 and J usage is TRBJ2-1; TCRdb outputs TRBD2, but without DNA this stays unchecked. The length of the CDR3 is 11 residues. CDR3 loop: CASAANNEQFF.

V usage is TRBV20-1 and J usage is TRBJ2-1. The CDR3 contains 16 residues. Per the germline V gene, CDR1 is DFQATT and CDR2 is SNEGSKA (reference sequence). CDR3 sequence: CSARNVLTSSYNEQFF.

The chain employs TRBV3-1 and TRBJ1-5. CDR3 length: 17 amino acids. CDR1 is LGHDT and CDR2 is YNNKEL in the germline V gene (reference sequence). The CDR3 is CASSQGGGHDMYQPQHF. Filled out from reference TRBV3-1 and TRBJ1-5, the complete variable domain reads DTAVSQTPKYLVTQMGNDKSIKCEQNLGHDTMYWYKQDSKKFLKIMFSYNNKELIINETVPNRFSPKSPDKAHLNLHINSLELGDSAVYFCASSQGGGHDMYQPQHFGDGTRLSIL.

V gene TRBV27 combines with J gene TRBJ2-7; the D gene TCRdb calls, TRBD1, cannot be checked with no DNA. Germline loops: CDR1 MNHEY, CDR2 SMNVEV (reference sequence). The CDR3 is 11 amino acids. CDR3 residues: CASSRDAEQYF.

The genes are TRBV25-1 and TRBJ1-5; the TRBD1 assignment by TCRdb is unverifiable without DNA. Germline CDR1 is MGHDK and CDR2 is SYGVNS. The CDR3 length is 13 residues. CDR3 sequence reads: CASRETDNQPQHF.

The chain combines TRBV6-1 with TRBJ2-1; TCRdb's assignment of TRBD2 cannot be checked, as there is no DNA. Germline CDR1 MNHNS, CDR2 SASEGT. The CDR3 has 13 amino acids. CDR3 amino acids: CASSQGTTRPQFF.

This rearrangement joins TRBV19 to TRBJ2-3; TCRdb designates TRBD1, a call that cannot be tested without DNA. Germline-derived CDR1 and CDR2 are LNHDA and SQIVND (reference sequence). This CDR3 spans 15 amino acids. CDR3: CASSMAQGAKGTQYF.

This chain joins TRBV12-3 or TRBV12-4 and TRBJ2-1. This CDR3 has 12 amino acids. CDR3 amino acids: CASSPAIQEQFF.

The chain couples TRBV9 to TRBJ2-3. The CDR3 is 15 amino acids. CDR1 and CDR2 (germline): SGDLS, YYNGEE. This CDR3 reads CASSVSAVSTDTQYF.

CDR3 sequence: CASSQMTRVYNEQFF. The V and J genes are TRBV7-9 and TRBJ2-1; TCRdb's assignment of TRBD1 cannot be checked, as there is no DNA. From germline, CDR1 is SEHNR and CDR2 FQNEAQ (reference sequence). The CDR3 has 15 residues.

The V call is TRBV5-1, the J call TRBJ2-5; TCRdb indicates TRBD1, and absent DNA this call remains unverified. The V gene's germline CDR1 is SGHRS and CDR2 YFSETQ. This CDR3 comprises 16 residues. CDR3 loop: CASSIINRGRGETQYF.

J is TRBJ2-2 and V is TRBV6-1; the D call from TCRdb, TRBD1, cannot be confirmed without DNA. This CDR3 region has 14 residues. Germline V gene sequence: CDR1 MNHNS, CDR2 SASEGT. CDR3 amino acids: CASRNGGNTGELFF.